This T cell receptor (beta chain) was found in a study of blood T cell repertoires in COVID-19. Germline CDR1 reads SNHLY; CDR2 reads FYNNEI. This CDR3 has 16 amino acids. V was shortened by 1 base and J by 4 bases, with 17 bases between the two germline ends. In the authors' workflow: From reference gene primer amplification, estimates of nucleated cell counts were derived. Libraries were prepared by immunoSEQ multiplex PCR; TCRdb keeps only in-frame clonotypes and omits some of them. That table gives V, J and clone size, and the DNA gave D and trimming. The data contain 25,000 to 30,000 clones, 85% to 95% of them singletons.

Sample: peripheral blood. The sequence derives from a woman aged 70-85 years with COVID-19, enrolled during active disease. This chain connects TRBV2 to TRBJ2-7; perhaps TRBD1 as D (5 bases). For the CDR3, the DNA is TGTGCCAGCAGTGAAGAAGGCAGGGCTAATCCATACGAGCAGTACTTC. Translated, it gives CASSEEGRANPYEQYF.